This TCR beta chain was documented in a study of blood T cell repertoires in COVID-19. This table comes from immunoSEQ multiplex PCR, and its TCRdb copy is limited to in-frame clones, with some not included. This table holds more than 95,000 clones, 65% to 90% found once. J lost 1 base, V lost 4 bases, and 10 bases had no gene match. This CDR3 has 16 amino acids. Looked up from germline, CDR1 is SGDLS and CDR2 is YYNGEE. The chain combines TRBV9 with TRBJ2-5; 7 bases align to TRBD2. The clonotype comes from a man older than 75 with active or convalescent COVID-19. The sample consisted of peripheral blood. The CDR3 loop is CASSQAGESGQETQYF. The CDR3 DNA sequence: TGTGCCAGCAGCCAGGCGGGAGAATCCGGCCAAGAGACCCAGTACTTC.